A single sample gave rise to the 20 T cell receptor beta chains below, sequenced in a study of blood T cell repertoires in COVID-19. TCRdb's table, derived via immunoSEQ multiplex PCR, lists solely in-frame clones and lacks some. This table holds over 8,500 clones, just under 85% found once. Source material: peripheral blood. The receptor set was obtained from a man aged 50-59 years with active COVID-19.

The V and J genes are TRBV19 and TRBJ2-7; 8 bases align to TRBD2. CDR3 length: 13 residues. J was trimmed by 6 bases and V by 9 bases; bases with no gene match: 10. The germline CDR1 and CDR2 sequences are LNHDA and SQIVND (reference sequence). The DNA for the CDR3 is TGTGCCAGCCGGGAGGGGGGTAGCCTCGAGCAGTACTTC. It translates to CASREGGSLEQYF.

The rearrangement links TRBV25-1 to TRBJ2-7, with 14 positions matching TRBD2. Germline CDR1 is MGHDK and CDR2 is SYGVNS. V lost 6 bases, J lost 7 bases, and 11 bases stayed unmatched. The CDR3 is made up of 16 amino acids. CDR3 protein: CASSENRGLAGVEQYF. CDR3 DNA sequence: TGTGCCAGCAGCGAGAATAGGGGACTAGCGGGAGTAGAGCAGTACTTC.

The CDR3 nucleotides read TGTGCCAGCAGTGTAGGGACAGGGACTGAAAAACTGTTTTTT. This gives the protein CASSVGTGTEKLFF. This sequence joins TRBV2 and TRBJ1-4; 9 bases match TRBD1. The CDR3 length is 14 residues. Germline V lookup: CDR1 SNHLY, CDR2 FYNNEI. Unmatched junction bases numbered 4, after V lost 4 bases and J lost 7 bases. The full variable domain, with the rest looked up from reference TRBV2 and TRBJ1-4, is EPEVTQTPSHQVTQMGQEVILRCVPISNHLYFYWYRQILGQKVEFLVSFYNNEISEKSEIFDDQFSVERPDGSNFTLKIRSTKLEDSAMYFCASSVGTGTEKLFFGSGTQLSVL.

The chain carries TRBV9 and TRBJ2-2; 15 bases are shared with TRBD2. CDR1 and CDR2 from the germline V gene are SGDLS and YYNGEE. CDR3 length: 19 residues. Trimming at V came to 3 bases and at J to 2 bases, leaving 8 bases not matched to a gene. The CDR3: CASSAGTSGRISNTGELFF. CDR3 sequence (DNA): TGTGCCAGCAGCGCGGGGACTAGCGGGAGGATCAGTAACACCGGGGAGCTGTTTTTT.

Turning to this clone: In the same sample, other DNA sequences code for this CDR3. V gene TRBV12-3 or TRBV12-4 combines with J gene TRBJ1-1; D is undetermined. Trimming removed 5 bases from V and 2 bases from J, with 9 bases in between. The CDR3 is 13 residues long. CDR3 DNA: TGTGCCAGCAGTCTTGGCCCCAACACTGAAGCTTTCTTT. Its protein is CASSLGPNTEAFF.

This clone was recorded only once. The chain uses TRBV4-1 and TRBJ2-5, with 10 bases lining up with TRBD2. The trim removed 1 base at V and 4 bases at J, leaving 6 bases unmatched. Germline V CDR1 and CDR2: MGHRA, YSYEKL. The CDR3 loop spans 16 amino acids. The DNA for the CDR3 is TGCGCCAGCAGCCAAGTAGGAACTAGCGGGACAGAGACCCAGTACTTC. It encodes CASSQVGTSGTETQYF.

The chain has TRBV3-1 (or the pseudogene TRBV3-2) and TRBJ2-7, with 10 nucleotides matching TRBD2. Losses at the gene ends were 0 bases for V and 9 bases for J; bases not matched to a gene: 11. Germline V gene data show CDR1 as LGHDT and CDR2 as YNNKEL (reference sequence). The CDR3 consists of 16 residues. In nucleotides, the CDR3 is TGTGCCAGCAGCCAAGACCCTCTGAGCGGGAGGGCAGTGCAGTACTTC. Translated: CASSQDPLSGRAVQYF.

J is TRBJ2-3 and V is TRBV19; TRBD1 matches at 10 bases. Germline loops: CDR1 LNHDA, CDR2 SQIVND (reference sequence). The CDR3 contains 15 residues. The V and J ends lost 5 bases and 6 bases, in that order; junction bases with no gene match: 8. The CDR3: CASSFRQGAFDTQYF. For the CDR3, the DNA is TGTGCCAGTAGTTTTAGACAGGGGGCTTTTGATACGCAGTATTTT.

The V gene is TRBV14, the J gene TRBJ1-2; D gene uncertain. The CDR3 consists of 15 residues. Germline V CDR1 and CDR2: SGHDN, FVKESK. Trimming left V 4 bases short and J 4 bases short, with 16 bases between. CDR3 sequence (DNA): TGTGCCAGCAGCCCGACCGCCCGAGCGCCCTATGGCTACACCTTC. This gives the protein CASSPTARAPYGYTF. The full variable domain, in which reference TRBV14 and TRBJ1-2 provide the parts outside the CDR3, is EAGVTQFPSHSVIEKGQTVTLRCDPISGHDNLYWYRRVMGKEIKFLLHFVKESKQDESGMPNNRFLAERTGGTYSTLKVQPAELEDSGVYFCASSPTARAPYGYTFGSGTRLTVV.

The chain is built from TRBV20-1 and TRBJ2-7, with a possible D match to TRBD1 (5 bases). V was clipped by 7 bases and J by 3 bases, with 10 bases between them. Per the germline V gene, CDR1 is DFQATT and CDR2 is SNEGSKA (reference sequence). The CDR3 spans 11 residues. CDR3 sequence: CSGQPGYEQYF. CDR3 bases: TGCAGTGGACAGCCCGGCTACGAGCAGTACTTC.

The chain links TRBV11-2 to TRBJ2-7; tentative D call: TRBD2 (5 bases). Germline V gene sequence: CDR1 SGHAT, CDR2 FQNNGV. There are 16 residues in the CDR3. The germline V and J ends were trimmed by 4 bases and 5 bases, with 21 bases remaining between them. Here the CDR3 reads CASSSPSVGEIDEQYF. The CDR3 nucleotides read TGTGCCAGCAGCTCACCCTCCGTGGGAGAGATTGACGAGCAGTACTTC. Variable domain in full (rest from reference TRBV11-2 and TRBJ2-7): EAGVAQSPRYKIIEKRQSVAFWCNPISGHATLYWYQQILGQGPKLLIQFQNNGVVDDSQLPKDRFSAERLKGVDSTLKIQPAKLEDSAVYLCASSSPSVGEIDEQYFGPGTRLTVT.

The chain joins TRBV27 to TRBJ1-1, with 7 positions matching TRBD1. Germline-derived CDR1 and CDR2 are MNHEY and SMNVEV (reference sequence). The ends lost 5 bases at V and 4 bases at J; junction bases unmatched: 10. The CDR3 loop spans 15 amino acids. CDR3 nucleotides: TGTGCCAGCAGTCCCCTGGCAGGGGGTGGCACTGAAGCTTTCTTT. It is translated as CASSPLAGGGTEAFF.

The chain joins TRBV7-9 to TRBJ1-2; 9 bases agree with TRBD1. The CDR3 sequence is 13 residues long. Germline assignment: CDR1 SEHNR and CDR2 FQNEAQ (reference sequence). J gave up 6 bases and V 4 bases, and 3 bases lay outside the gene matches. The CDR3 loop is CASSSGQGDGYTF. For the CDR3, the DNA is TGTGCCAGCAGCTCGGGACAGGGTGATGGCTACACCTTC.

In this sample, this clone turned up a few times. The chain uses TRBV9 and TRBJ1-1; D gene uncertain. Germline lookup yields CDR1 SGDLS and CDR2 YYNGEE. V gave up 0 bases and J gave up 1 base, with 7 bases separating them. The CDR3 contains 14 residues. CDR3 nucleotide sequence: TGTGCCAGCAGCGTAGCTTCCGGGAACACTGAAGCTTTCTTT. Its translation is CASSVASGNTEAFF.

The V and J genes are TRBV7-9 and TRBJ2-1; 7 bases match TRBD2. Per the germline V gene, CDR1 is SEHNR and CDR2 is FQNEAQ (reference sequence). The V segment lost 6 bases and the J segment 3 bases; nucleotides outside the gene matches: 5. The CDR3 length is 14 residues. CDR3 region: CASRYGTIYNEQFF. CDR3 DNA sequence: TGTGCCAGCAGATACGGGACTATCTACAATGAGCAGTTCTTC.

The chain has TRBV12-3 or TRBV12-4 and TRBJ2-3, with a weak D call TRBD2 (5 bases). CDR3 length: 12 amino acids. The V end was cut by 10 bases, the J end by 4 bases, with 12 bases between. The CDR3 protein is CAITGSADTQYF. CDR3 in DNA: TGTGCCATCACGGGGAGCGCAGATACGCAGTATTTT.

This clone was detected only once. This sequence joins TRBV7-2 and TRBJ2-2; 10 bases are a match to TRBD1. Germline V gene sequence: CDR1 SGHTA, CDR2 FQGNSA. The V and J ends lost 4 bases and 6 bases, in that order; junction bases with no gene match: 8. This CDR3 has 16 amino acids. The CDR3 here is CASSSRDRGLPGELFF. CDR3 in DNA: TGTGCCAGCAGCTCCCGGGACAGGGGTCTCCCCGGGGAGCTGTTTTTT.

CDR3 protein: CAISEWGDEQYF. The DNA of the CDR3 is TGTGCCATCAGTGAGTGGGGGGACGAGCAGTACTTC. This chain links TRBV10-3 with TRBJ2-7; a possible D gene is TRBD2 (6 bases). This CDR3 comprises 12 residues. CDR1 and CDR2 from the germline V gene are ENHRY and SYGVKD. V lost 1 base to trimming and J lost 5 bases, with 6 bases between them.

The chain couples TRBV27 to TRBJ2-4, with 7 bases matching TRBD1. V gave up 5 bases and J gave up 0 bases; unmatched junction bases: 7. Germline loops: CDR1 MNHEY, CDR2 SMNVEV (reference sequence). CDR3 size: 16 residues. DNA for the CDR3: TGTGCCAGCAGTCCGACCGGGACAGAAGCCAAAAACATTCAGTACTTC. Translating gives CASSPTGTEAKNIQYF.

The CDR3 is CASSQDLGLAGEGTGELFF. In nucleotides, the CDR3 is TGTGCCAGCAGCCAAGATCTTGGACTAGCGGGGGAGGGGACCGGGGAGCTGTTTTTT. The chain uses TRBV3-1 (or the pseudogene TRBV3-2) and TRBJ2-2; 13 bases line up with TRBD2. The germline gives CDR1 LGHDT, CDR2 YNNKEL (reference sequence). This CDR3 comprises 19 residues. V gave up 0 bases and J gave up 5 bases; unmatched junction bases: 9.